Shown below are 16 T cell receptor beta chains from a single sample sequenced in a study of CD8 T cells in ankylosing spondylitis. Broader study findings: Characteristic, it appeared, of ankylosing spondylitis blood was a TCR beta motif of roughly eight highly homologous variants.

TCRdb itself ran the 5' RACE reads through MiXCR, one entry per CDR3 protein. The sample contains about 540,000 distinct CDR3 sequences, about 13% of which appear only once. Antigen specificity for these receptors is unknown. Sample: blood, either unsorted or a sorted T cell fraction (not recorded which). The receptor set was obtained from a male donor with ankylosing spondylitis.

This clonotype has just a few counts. CDR3 protein: CASSVAGGGSNEQFF. The CDR3, as DNA: TGTGCCAGCAGCGTAGCAGGGGGCGGTAGCAATGAGCAGTTCTTC. The chain uses TRBV9 and TRBJ2-1, with TRBD1 identical over 8 bases. This CDR3 has 15 amino acids. Trimming took 0 bases from V and 6 from J; bases not matched to a gene: 5. Germline loops: CDR1 SGDLS, CDR2 YYNGEE.

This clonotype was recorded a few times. The DNA for the CDR3 is TGTGCCAGCAGTGGACTAGCGACATACAATGAGCAGTTCTTC. Its translation: CASSGLATYNEQFF. The chain is built from TRBV6-2 or TRBV6-3 and TRBJ2-1, with TRBD2 matching 9 bases. Trimming took 5 bases from V and 4 from J; bases not matched to a gene: 3. CDR3 length equals 14 residues. CDR1 is MNHEY, CDR2 SVGEGT, per germline.

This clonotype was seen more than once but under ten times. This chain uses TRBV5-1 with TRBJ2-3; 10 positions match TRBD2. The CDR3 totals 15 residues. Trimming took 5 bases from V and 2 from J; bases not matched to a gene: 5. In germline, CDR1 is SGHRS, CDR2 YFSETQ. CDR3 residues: CASRRGLATTDTQYF. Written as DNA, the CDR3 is TGCGCCAGCAGAAGGGGACTAGCGACCACAGATACGCAGTATTTT.

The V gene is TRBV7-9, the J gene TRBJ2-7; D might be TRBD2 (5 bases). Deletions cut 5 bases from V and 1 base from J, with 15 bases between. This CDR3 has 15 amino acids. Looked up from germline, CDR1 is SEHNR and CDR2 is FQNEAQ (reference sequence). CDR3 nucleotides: TGTGCCAGCAGCCCCCTAGGTAGCGATTCCTACGAGCAGTACTTC. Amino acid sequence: CASSPLGSDSYEQYF.

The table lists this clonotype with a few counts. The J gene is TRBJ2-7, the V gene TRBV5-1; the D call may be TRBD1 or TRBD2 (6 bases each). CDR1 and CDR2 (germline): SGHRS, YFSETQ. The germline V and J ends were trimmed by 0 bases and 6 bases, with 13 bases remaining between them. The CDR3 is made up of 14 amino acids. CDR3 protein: CASSLDGGHSEQYF. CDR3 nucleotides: TGCGCCAGCAGCTTGGATGGGGGGCATAGCGAGCAGTACTTC.

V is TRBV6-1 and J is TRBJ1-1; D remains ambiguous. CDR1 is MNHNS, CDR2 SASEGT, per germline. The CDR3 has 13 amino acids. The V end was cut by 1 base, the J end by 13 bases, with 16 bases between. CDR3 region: CASSEGAGRKGFF. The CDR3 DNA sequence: TGTGCCAGCAGTGAAGGGGCGGGCAGGAAGGGTTTCTTT.

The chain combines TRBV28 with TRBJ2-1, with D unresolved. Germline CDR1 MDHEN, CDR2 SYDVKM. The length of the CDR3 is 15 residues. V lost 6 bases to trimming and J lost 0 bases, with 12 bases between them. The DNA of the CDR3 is TGTGCCAGCAGAGAACAAATAGCCTCCTACAATGAGCAGTTCTTC. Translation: CASREQIASYNEQFF.

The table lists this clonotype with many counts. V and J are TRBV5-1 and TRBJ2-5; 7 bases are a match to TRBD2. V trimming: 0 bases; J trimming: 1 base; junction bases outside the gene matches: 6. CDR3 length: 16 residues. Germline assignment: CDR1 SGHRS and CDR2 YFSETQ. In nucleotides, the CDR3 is TGCGCCAGCAGCTTGGTGGTCAGGGAGGGCCAAGAGACCCAGTACTTC. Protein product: CASSLVVREGQETQYF.

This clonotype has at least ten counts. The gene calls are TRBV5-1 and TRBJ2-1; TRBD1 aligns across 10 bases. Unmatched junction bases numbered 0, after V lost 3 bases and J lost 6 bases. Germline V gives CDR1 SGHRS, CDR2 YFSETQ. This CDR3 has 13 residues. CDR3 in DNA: TGCGCCAGCAGCTGGGACAGGGGCAATGAGCAGTTCTTC. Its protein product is CASSWDRGNEQFF.

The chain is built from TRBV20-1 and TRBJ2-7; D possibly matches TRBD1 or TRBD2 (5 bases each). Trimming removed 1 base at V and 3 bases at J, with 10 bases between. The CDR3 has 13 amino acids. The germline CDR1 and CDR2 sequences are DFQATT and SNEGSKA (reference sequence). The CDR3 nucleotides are TGCAGTGCTAGAGGGGGCGAGGGCTACGAGCAGTACTTC. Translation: CSARGGEGYEQYF.

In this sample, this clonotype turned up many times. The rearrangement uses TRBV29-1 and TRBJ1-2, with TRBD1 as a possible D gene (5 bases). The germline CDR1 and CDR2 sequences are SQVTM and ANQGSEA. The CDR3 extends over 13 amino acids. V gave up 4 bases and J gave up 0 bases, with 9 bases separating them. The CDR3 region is CSVAGIANYGYTF. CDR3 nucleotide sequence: TGCAGCGTTGCAGGGATAGCTAACTATGGCTACACCTTC.

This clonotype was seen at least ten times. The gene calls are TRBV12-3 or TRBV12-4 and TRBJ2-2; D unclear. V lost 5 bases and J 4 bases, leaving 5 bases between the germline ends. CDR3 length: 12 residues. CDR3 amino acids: CASSIGTGELFF. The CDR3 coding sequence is TGTGCCAGCAGTATCGGCACCGGGGAGCTGTTTTTT.

CDR3 coding DNA: TGCGCCAGCAGCACCTCAGGGGGCTCAGAATTTTCACCCCTCCACTTT. It is translated as CASSTSGGSEFSPLHF. J is TRBJ1-6 and V is TRBV4-1; 8 bases agree with TRBD1. The CDR3 spans 16 residues. The J segment lost 9 bases and the V segment lost 5 bases, leaving 12 bases of the junction unmatched. Germline V gene data show CDR1 as MGHRA and CDR2 as YSYEKL.

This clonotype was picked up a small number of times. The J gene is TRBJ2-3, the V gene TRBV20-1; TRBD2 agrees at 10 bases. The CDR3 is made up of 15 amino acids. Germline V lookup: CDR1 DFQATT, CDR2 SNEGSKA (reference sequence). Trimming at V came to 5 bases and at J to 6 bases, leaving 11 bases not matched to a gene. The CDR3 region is CSAPRLAGSADTQYF. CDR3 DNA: TGCAGTGCTCCCCGACTAGCGGGCTCCGCCGATACGCAGTATTTT.

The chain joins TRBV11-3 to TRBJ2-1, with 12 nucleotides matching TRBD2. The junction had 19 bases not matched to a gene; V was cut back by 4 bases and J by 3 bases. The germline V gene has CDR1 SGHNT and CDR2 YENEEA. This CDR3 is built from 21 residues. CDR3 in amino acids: CASSSNRLAGVSSLRYNEQFF. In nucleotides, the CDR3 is TGTGCCAGCAGCTCCAACAGACTAGCGGGAGTCAGTTCTTTACGCTACAATGAGCAGTTCTTC.

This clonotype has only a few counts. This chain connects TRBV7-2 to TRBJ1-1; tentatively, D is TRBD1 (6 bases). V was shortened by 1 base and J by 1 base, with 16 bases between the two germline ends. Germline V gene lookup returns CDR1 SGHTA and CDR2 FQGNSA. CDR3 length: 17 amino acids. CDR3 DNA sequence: TGTGCCAGCAGCTTAGGGGGGTCAGGGGCTAAGAACACTGAAGCTTTCTTT. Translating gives CASSLGGSGAKNTEAFF. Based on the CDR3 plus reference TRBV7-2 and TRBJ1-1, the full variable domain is GAGVSQSPSNKVTEKGKDVELRCDPISGHTALYWYRQSLGQGLEFLIYFQGNSAPDKSGLPSDRFSAERTGGSVSTLTIQRTQQEDSAVYLCASSLGGSGAKNTEAFFGQGTRLTVV.